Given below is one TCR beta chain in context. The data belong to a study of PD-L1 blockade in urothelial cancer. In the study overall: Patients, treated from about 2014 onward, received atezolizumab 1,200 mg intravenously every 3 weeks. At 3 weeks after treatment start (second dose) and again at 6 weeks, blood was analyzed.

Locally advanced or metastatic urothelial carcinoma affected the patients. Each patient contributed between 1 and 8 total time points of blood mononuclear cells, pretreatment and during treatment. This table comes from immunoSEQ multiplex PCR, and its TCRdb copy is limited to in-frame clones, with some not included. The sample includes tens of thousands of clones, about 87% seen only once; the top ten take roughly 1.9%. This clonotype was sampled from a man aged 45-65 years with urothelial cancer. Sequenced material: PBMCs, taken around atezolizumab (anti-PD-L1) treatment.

This CDR3 reads CASSHGTGGTEAFF. CDR3 sequence (DNA): TGTGCCAGCAGCCACGGGACAGGGGGCACTGAAGCTTTCTTT. The rearrangement uses TRBV16 and TRBJ1-1, with TRBD1 matching 11 bases. There are 14 residues in the CDR3. V trimming: 3 bases; J trimming: 4 bases; junction bases outside the gene matches: 1. The germline V gene has CDR1 KGHSY and CDR2 FQNENV.